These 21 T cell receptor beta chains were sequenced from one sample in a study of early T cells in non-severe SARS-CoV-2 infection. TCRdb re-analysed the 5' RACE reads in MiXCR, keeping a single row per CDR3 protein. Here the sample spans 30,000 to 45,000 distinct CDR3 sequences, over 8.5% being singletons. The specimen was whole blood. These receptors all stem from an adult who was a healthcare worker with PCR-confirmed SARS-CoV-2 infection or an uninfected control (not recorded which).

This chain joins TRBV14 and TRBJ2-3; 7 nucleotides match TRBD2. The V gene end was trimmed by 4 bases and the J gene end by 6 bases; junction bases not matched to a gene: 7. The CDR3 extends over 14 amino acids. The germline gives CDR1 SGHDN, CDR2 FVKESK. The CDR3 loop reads CASSLRLAWDTQYF. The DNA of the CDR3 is TGTGCCAGCAGCCTCAGACTAGCTTGGGATACGCAGTATTTT.

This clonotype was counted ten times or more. The CDR3 DNA reads TGTGCCAGCAGCCCTCCGGGACAGAGGTCACCCCTCCACTTT. This encodes CASSPPGQRSPLHF. This chain links TRBV25-1 with TRBJ1-6; 7 nucleotides line up with TRBD1. The CDR3 has 14 amino acids. Germline V gene data show CDR1 as MGHDK and CDR2 as SYGVNS. Losses at the gene ends were 6 bases for V and 10 bases for J; bases not matched to a gene: 9.

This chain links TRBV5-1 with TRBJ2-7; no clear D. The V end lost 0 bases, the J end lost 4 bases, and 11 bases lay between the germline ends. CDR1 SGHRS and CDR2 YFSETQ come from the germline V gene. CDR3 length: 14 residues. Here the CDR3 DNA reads TGCGCCAGCAGCTTGGCCGGTGGTGGGTACGAGCAGTACTTC. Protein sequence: CASSLAGGGYEQYF.

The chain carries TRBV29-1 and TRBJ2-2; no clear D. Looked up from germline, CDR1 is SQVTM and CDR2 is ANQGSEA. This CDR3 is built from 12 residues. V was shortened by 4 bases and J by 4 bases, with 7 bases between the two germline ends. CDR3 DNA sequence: TGCAGCGTTGCTTTGAGCACCGGGGAGCTGTTTTTT. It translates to CSVALSTGELFF.

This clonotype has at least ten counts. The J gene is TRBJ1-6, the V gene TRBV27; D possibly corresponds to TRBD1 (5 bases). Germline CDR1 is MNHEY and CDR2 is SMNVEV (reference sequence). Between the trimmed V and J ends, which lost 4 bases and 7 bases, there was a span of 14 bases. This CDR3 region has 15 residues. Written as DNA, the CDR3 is TGTGCCAGCAGTTCCGGAGCGGGGGGAAATTCACCCCTCCACTTT. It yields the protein CASSSGAGGNSPLHF.

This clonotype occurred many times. The CDR3 DNA reads TGTGCCAGCTCATCAGTCTACTATGGCTACACCTTC. Residues: CASSSVYYGYTF. The J gene is TRBJ1-2, the V gene TRBV18, with D uncertain. Per the germline V gene, CDR1 is KGHSH and CDR2 is LQKENI. The length of the CDR3 is 12 residues. Trimming took 5 bases from V and 3 from J, leaving 7 bases between them.

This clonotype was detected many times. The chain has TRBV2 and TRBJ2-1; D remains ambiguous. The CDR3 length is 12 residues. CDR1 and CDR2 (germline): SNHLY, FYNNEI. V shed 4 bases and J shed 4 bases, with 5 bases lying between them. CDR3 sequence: CASSVGYNEQFF. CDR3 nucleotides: TGTGCCAGCAGTGTCGGGTACAATGAGCAGTTCTTC. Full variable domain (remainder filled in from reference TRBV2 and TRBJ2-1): EPEVTQTPSHQVTQMGQEVILRCVPISNHLYFYWYRQILGQKVEFLVSFYNNEISEKSEIFDDQFSVERPDGSNFTLKIRSTKLEDSAMYFCASSVGYNEQFFGPGTRLTVL.

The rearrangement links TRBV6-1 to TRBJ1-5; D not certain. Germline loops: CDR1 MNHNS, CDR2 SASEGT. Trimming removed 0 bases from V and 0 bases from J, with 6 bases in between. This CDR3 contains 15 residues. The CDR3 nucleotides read TGTGCCAGCAGTGAAGCGTCGTATAGCAATCAGCCCCAGCATTTT. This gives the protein CASSEASYSNQPQHF.

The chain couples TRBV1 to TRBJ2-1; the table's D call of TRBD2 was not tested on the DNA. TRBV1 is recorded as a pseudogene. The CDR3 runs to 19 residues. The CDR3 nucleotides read TGCACCAGCAGCCAAGAGTTGACTAGCGGGGACATACTACAATCGGAGCAGTTCTTC. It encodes CTSSQELTSGDILQSEQFF.

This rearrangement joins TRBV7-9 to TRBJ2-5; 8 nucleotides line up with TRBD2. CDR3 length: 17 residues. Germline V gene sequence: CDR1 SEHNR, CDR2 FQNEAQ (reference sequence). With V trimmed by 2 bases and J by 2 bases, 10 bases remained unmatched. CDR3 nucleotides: TGTGCCAGCAGCTTACCCCAGGTTAGCGGGGTTCAAGAGACCCAGTACTTC. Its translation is CASSLPQVSGVQETQYF.

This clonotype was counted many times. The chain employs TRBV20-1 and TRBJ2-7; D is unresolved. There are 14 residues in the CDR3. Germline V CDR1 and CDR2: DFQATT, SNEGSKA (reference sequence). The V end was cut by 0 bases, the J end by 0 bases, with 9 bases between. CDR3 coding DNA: TGCAGTGCTAGAGATCGGCCGAGCTCCTACGAGCAGTACTTC. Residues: CSARDRPSSYEQYF.

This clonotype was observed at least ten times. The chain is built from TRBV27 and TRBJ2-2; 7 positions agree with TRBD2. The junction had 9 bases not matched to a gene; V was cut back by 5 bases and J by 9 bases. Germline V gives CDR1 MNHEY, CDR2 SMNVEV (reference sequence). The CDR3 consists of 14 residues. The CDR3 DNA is TGTGCCAGCAGTCCGGGACTACCACCCAGGGAGCTGTTTTTT. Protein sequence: CASSPGLPPRELFF.

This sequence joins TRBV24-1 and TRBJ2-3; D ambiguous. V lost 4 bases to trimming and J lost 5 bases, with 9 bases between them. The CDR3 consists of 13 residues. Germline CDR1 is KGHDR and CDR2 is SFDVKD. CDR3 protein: CATSETVGDTQYF. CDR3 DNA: TGTGCCACCAGTGAGACGGTCGGAGATACGCAGTATTTT.

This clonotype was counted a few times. The CDR3 coding sequence is TGTGCCAGCAGCATTAGACGGAGCGGCTATGGCTACACCTTC. This gives the protein CASSIRRSGYGYTF. This sequence joins TRBV3-1 and TRBJ1-2; D gene uncertain. In germline, CDR1 is LGHDT, CDR2 YNNKEL (reference sequence). The CDR3 has 14 residues. Trimming stripped 5 bases from V and 4 bases from J, with 14 bases between.

CDR3 sequence: CASSLSTGLDEQYF. In DNA form, the CDR3 reads TGTGCCAGCAGCCTATCCACTGGTCTTGACGAGCAGTACTTC. The rearrangement uses TRBV3-1 and TRBJ2-7; D remains ambiguous. Germline V lookup: CDR1 LGHDT, CDR2 YNNKEL (reference sequence). This CDR3 is built from 14 residues. The V and J ends lost 4 bases and 5 bases respectively, with 15 bases between them.

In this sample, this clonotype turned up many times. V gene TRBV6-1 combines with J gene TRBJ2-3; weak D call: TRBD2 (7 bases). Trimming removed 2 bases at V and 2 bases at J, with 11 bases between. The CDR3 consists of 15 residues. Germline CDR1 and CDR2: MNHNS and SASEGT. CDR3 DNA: TGTGCCAGCAGTGAAATCGCGGGGGCCACAGATACGCAGTATTTT. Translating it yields CASSEIAGATDTQYF.

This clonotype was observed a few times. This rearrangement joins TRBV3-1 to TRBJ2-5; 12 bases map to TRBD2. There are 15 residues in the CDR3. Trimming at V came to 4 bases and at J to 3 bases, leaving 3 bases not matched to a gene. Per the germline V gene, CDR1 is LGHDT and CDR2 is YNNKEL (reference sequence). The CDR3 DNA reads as TGTGCCAGCAGCCGCCGACTAGCGGGGGAAGAGACCCAGTACTTC. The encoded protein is CASSRRLAGEETQYF.

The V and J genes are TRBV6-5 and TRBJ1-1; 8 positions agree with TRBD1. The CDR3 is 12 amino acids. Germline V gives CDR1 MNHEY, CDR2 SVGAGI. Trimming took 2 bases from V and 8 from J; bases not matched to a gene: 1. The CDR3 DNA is TGTGCCAGCAGTTACGGGACAGGCGAAGCTTTCTTT. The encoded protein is CASSYGTGEAFF.

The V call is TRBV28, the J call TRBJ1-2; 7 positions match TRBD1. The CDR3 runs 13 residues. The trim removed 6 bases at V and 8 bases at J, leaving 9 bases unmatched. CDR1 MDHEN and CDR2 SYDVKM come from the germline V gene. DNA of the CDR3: TGTGCCAGCAGACCAACAGGGGATACGGGCTACACCTTC. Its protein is CASRPTGDTGYTF.

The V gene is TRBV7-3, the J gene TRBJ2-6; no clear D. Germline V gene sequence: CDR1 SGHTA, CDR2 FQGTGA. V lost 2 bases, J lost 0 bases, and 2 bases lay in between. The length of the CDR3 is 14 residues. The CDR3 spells CASSLRSGANVLTF. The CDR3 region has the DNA TGTGCCAGCAGCTTACGCTCTGGGGCCAACGTCCTGACTTTC.

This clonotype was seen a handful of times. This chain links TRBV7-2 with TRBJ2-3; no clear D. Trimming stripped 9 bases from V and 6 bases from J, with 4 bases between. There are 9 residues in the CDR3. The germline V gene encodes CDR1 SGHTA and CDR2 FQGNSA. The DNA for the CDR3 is TGTGCCAGTTCTGATACGCAGTATTTT. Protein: CASSDTQYF.